Below, 7 T cell receptor beta chains from the same sample are listed, as sequenced in a study of T cells in localized non-small cell lung cancer. Using immunoSEQ multiplex PCR, the repertoire was profiled, and TCRdb retains in-frame clones only, with some absent. Among 45,000 to 60,000 clones listed, about nine tenths were seen once. This specimen consisted of peripheral blood, obtained before any cancer treatment. The receptors stem from a woman aged 40 to 75 with stage I lung adenocarcinoma.

The rearrangement joins TRBV11-2 to TRBJ2-6; the D is unclear. The germline V gene encodes CDR1 SGHAT and CDR2 FQNNGV. CDR3 length equals 15 residues. V was trimmed by 4 bases and J by 1 base, leaving 8 bases between them. The CDR3 region is CASSYSISGANVLTF. CDR3 DNA: TGTGCCAGCAGCTACTCTATTTCTGGGGCCAACGTCCTGACTTTC.

This sequence joins TRBV6-6 and TRBJ2-5; no definite D call. The CDR3 consists of 16 residues. Germline loops: CDR1 MNHNY, CDR2 SVGAGI (reference sequence). Trimming stripped 2 bases from V and 1 base from J, with 14 bases between. CDR3 loop: CASSYRPIGPQETQYF. CDR3 nucleotide sequence: TGTGCCAGCAGTTACCGCCCAATAGGGCCCCAAGAGACCCAGTACTTC.

The chain couples TRBV10-3 to TRBJ1-1, with a weak D call TRBD1 (5 bases). V was shortened by 5 bases and J by 1 base, with 23 bases between the two germline ends. There are 18 residues in the CDR3. Per germline, CDR1 ENHRY and CDR2 SYGVKD. This CDR3 reads CAISPSVRVGGGNTEAFF. CDR3 nucleotide sequence: TGTGCCATCAGTCCGTCGGTCAGGGTTGGGGGAGGGAACACTGAAGCTTTCTTT.

This clone has more than one count but fewer than ten. This chain uses TRBV5-1 with TRBJ1-1, with D unclear. Germline assignment: CDR1 SGHRS and CDR2 YFSETQ. The CDR3 has 14 residues. V was clipped by 6 bases and J by 5 bases, with 17 bases between them. CDR3 DNA sequence: TGCGCCAGCACTCGTACCGGAGAAGGGACTGAAGCTTTCTTT. This translates into CASTRTGEGTEAFF.

This clone has just one count. The chain combines TRBV4-3 with TRBJ1-1; D may be TRBD1 (5 bases). The V gene lost 4 bases and the J gene lost 5 bases, with 11 bases spanning the gap. Germline CDR1 and CDR2: LGHNA and YSLEER. There are 13 residues in the CDR3. The CDR3 DNA reads TGCGCCAGCAGCCGAGGGGCGGGTACTGAAGCTTTCTTT. Its protein is CASSRGAGTEAFF.

V is TRBV4-2 and J is TRBJ2-2; D possibly uses TRBD1 or TRBD2 (6 bases each). Deletions cut 4 bases from V and 7 bases from J, with 13 bases between. CDR1 is LGHNA, CDR2 YNFKEQ, per germline. CDR3 length: 14 amino acids. The CDR3: CASSLRGAIGELFF. The CDR3 nucleotides read TGTGCCAGCAGCCTTAGGGGGGCCATCGGGGAGCTGTTTTTT.

The chain couples TRBV29-1 to TRBJ2-1, with D perhaps matching TRBD1 or TRBD2 (5 bases each). The CDR3 has 12 amino acids. The V gene lost 3 bases and the J gene lost 9 bases, with 12 bases spanning the gap. Germline loops: CDR1 SQVTM, CDR2 ANQGSEA. The CDR3 loop is CSVDQGVSEQFF. CDR3 DNA: TGCAGCGTTGACCAGGGAGTTAGTGAGCAGTTCTTC.